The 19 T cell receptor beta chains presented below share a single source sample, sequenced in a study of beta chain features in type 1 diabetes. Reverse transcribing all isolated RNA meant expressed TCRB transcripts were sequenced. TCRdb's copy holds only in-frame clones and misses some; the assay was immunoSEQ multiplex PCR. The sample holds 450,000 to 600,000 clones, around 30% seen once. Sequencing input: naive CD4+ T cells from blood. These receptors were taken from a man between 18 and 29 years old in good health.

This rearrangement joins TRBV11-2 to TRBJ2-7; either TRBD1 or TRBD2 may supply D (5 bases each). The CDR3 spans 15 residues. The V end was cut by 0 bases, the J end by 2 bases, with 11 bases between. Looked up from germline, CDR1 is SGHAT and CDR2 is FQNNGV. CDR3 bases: TGTGCCAGCAGCTTAGAGAGGGGTAGGGCCTACGAGCAGTACTTC. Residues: CASSLERGRAYEQYF.

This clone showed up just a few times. In nucleotides, the CDR3 is TGTGCCAGCAGCTTGCTGGGAAGTGATATTCAGTACTTC. Amino acid sequence: CASSLLGSDIQYF. The chain links TRBV7-8 to TRBJ2-4; D is unresolved. Germline V gene data show CDR1 as SGHVS and CDR2 as FQNEAQ. Trimming shortened V by 3 bases and J by 10 bases, and 13 bases separated the two germline ends. The CDR3 covers 13 residues.

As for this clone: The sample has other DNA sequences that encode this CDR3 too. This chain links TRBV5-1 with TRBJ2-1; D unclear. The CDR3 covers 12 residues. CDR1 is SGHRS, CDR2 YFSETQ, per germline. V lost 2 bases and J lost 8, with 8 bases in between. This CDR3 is CASSLTWDEQFF. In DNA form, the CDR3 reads TGCGCCAGCAGCTTAACGTGGGATGAGCAGTTCTTC.

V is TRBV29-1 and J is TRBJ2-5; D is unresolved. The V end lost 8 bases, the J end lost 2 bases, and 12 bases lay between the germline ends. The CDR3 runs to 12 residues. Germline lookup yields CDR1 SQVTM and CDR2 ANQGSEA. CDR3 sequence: CSFSGLQETQYF. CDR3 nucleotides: TGCAGCTTCTCCGGGCTTCAAGAGACCCAGTACTTC.

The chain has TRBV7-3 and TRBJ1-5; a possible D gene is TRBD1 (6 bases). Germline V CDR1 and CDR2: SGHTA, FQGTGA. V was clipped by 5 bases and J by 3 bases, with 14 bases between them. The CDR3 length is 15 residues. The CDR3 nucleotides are TGTGCCAGCAGCCCAGGCGGGGGGCCCAATCAGCCCCAGCATTTT. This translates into CASSPGGGPNQPQHF. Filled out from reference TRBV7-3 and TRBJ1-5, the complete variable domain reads GAGVSQTPSNKVTEKGKYVELRCDPISGHTALYWYRQSLGQGPEFLIYFQGTGAADDSGLPNDRFFAVRPEGSVSTLKIQRTERGDSAVYLCASSPGGGPNQPQHFGDGTRLSIL.

The DNA of the CDR3 is TGTGCCAGCAGACCTCGGGTGGTGAAAAACATTCAGTACTTC. It specifies CASRPRVVKNIQYF. The chain joins TRBV10-3 to TRBJ2-4; no definite D call. CDR1 and CDR2 (germline): ENHRY, SYGVKD. There are 14 residues in the CDR3. The germline V and J ends were trimmed by 10 bases and 4 bases, with 17 bases remaining between them.

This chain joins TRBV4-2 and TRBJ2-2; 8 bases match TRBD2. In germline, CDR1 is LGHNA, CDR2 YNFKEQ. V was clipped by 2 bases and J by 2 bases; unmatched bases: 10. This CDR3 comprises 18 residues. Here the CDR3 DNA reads TGTGCCAGCAGCCAATCCCCGGTAGCGGGATACAACACCGGGGAGCTGTTTTTT. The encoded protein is CASSQSPVAGYNTGELFF.

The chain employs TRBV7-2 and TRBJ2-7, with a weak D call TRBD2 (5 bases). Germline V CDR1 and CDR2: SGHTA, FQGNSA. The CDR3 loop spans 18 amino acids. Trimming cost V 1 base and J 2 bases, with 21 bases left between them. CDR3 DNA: TGTGCCAGCAGCTTAGTGGGGTCGGGGAGCGGCCAGGCCTACGAGCAGTACTTC. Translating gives CASSLVGSGSGQAYEQYF.

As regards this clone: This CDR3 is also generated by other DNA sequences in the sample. The DNA for the CDR3 is TGTGCCAGCTCACTCAGCTCCTACAATGAGCAGTTCTTC. Translation: CASSLSSYNEQFF. This chain links TRBV18 with TRBJ2-1, with D uncertain. Germline V lookup: CDR1 KGHSH, CDR2 LQKENI. The ends were cut back, 4 bases at V and 0 bases at J, with 4 bases in the middle. This CDR3 comprises 13 residues.

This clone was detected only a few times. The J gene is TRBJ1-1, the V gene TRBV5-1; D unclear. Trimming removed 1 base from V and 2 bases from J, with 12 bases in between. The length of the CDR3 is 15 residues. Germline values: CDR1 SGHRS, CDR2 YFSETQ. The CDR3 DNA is TGCGCCAGCAGCTTGTTCGGGGAGAGCAACACTGAAGCTTTCTTT. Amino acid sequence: CASSLFGESNTEAFF.

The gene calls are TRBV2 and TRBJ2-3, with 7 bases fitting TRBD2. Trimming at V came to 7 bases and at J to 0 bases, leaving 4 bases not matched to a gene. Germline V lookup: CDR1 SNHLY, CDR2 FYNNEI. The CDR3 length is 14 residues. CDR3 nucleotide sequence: TGTGCCAGCACCCGGGGGGACAGCACAGATACGCAGTATTTT. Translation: CASTRGDSTDTQYF.

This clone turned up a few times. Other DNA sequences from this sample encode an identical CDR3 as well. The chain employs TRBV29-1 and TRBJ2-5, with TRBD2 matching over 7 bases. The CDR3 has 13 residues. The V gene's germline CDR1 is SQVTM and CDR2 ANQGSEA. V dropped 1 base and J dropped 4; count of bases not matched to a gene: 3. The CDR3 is CSVEGAGRETQYF. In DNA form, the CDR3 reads TGCAGCGTTGAAGGAGCGGGAAGAGAGACCCAGTACTTC.

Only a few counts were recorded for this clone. CDR3 protein: CASSLGSVAEYEQYF. The CDR3 bases are TGTGCCAGCAGCTTGGGTTCAGTAGCGGAATACGAGCAGTACTTC. The chain uses TRBV5-4 and TRBJ2-7; weak D call: TRBD2 (6 bases). CDR1 is SGHNT, CDR2 YYREEE, per germline (reference sequence). The CDR3 covers 15 residues. Trimming cost V 0 bases and J 4 bases, with 14 bases left between them.

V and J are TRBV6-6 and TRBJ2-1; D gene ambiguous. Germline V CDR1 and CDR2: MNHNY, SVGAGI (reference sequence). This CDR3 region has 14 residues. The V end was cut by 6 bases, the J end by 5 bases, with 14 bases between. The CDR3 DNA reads TGTGCCAGCAGATCTCATACTATAGACAATGAGCAGTTCTTC. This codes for CASRSHTIDNEQFF.

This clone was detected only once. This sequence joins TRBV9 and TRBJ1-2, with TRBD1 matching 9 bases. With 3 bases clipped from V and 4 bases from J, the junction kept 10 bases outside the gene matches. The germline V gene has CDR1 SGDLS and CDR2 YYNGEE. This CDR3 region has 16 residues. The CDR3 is CASSANRDRASYGYTF. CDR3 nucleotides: TGTGCCAGCAGCGCCAACCGGGACAGGGCATCCTATGGCTACACCTTC.

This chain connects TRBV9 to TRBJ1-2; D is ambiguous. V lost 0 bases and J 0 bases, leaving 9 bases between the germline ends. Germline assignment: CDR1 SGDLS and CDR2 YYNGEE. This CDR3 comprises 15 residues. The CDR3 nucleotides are TGTGCCAGCAGCGTAGAGCAGGATCCTAACTATGGCTACACCTTC. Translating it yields CASSVEQDPNYGYTF.

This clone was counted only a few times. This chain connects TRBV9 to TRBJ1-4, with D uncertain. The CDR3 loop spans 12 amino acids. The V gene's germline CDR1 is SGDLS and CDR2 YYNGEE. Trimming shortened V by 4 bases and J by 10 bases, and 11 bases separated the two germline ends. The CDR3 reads CASSTQWGKLFF. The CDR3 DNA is TGTGCCAGCAGCACCCAGTGGGGAAAACTGTTTTTT. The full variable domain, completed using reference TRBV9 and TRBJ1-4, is DSGVTQTPKHLITATGQRVTLRCSPRSGDLSVYWYQQSLDQGLQFLIQYYNGEERAKGNILERFSAQQFPDLHSELNLSSLELGDSALYFCASSTQWGKLFFGSGTQLSVL.

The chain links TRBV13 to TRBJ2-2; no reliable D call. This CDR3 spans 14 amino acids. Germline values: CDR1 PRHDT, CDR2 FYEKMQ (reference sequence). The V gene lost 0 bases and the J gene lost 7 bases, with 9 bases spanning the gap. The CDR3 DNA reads TGTGCCAGCAGCTTAGGGGAGACCGGCGGGGAGCTGTTTTTT. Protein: CASSLGETGGELFF.

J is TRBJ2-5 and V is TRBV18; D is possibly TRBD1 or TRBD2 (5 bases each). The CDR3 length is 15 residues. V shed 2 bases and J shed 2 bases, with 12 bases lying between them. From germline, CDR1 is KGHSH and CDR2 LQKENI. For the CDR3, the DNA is TGTGCCAGCTCACCAGAAGGGACCGTTCAAGAGACCCAGTACTTC. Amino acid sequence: CASSPEGTVQETQYF.